This T cell receptor beta chain is from a study of spatial heterogeneity in lung cancer. At least ten counts were recorded for this clonotype. No antigen is known for it. TCRdb called the 5' RACE reads again in MiXCR, with one record for every CDR3 protein. This table has around 9,000 distinct CDR3 sequences, roughly 6.8% appearing once. As for time point: sample taken at primary tumor resection. Study-wide points: Among tumor T cells, estimated coverage was roughly 7% for alpha chains and around 13% for beta chains. It was found that expanded intratumoral alpha and beta TCR counts tracked tumor mutation counts.

Here the sequenced sample was lung tumor tissue, taken at surgery. This receptor was identified in a male donor with early-stage non-small cell lung cancer.

Here the CDR3 reads CASGTDRTAEAFF. In DNA, the CDR3 is TGTGCCAGCGGGACCGACAGGACTGCTGAAGCTTTCTTT. The rearrangement joins TRBV2 to TRBJ1-1; the D gene is possibly TRBD1 (6 bases). Germline CDR1 SNHLY, CDR2 FYNNEI. The CDR3 is 13 residues long. Trimming removed 8 bases from V and 6 bases from J, with 16 bases in between. Using reference TRBV2 and TRBJ1-1 for the parts outside the CDR3, the full variable domain is EPEVTQTPSHQVTQMGQEVILRCVPISNHLYFYWYRQILGQKVEFLVSFYNNEISEKSEIFDDQFSVERPDGSNFTLKIRSTKLEDSAMYFCASGTDRTAEAFFGQGTRLTVV.